This entry concerns a single T cell receptor (beta chain). This sample stems from a study of cytomegalovirus exposure and HLA in healthy donors. The CDR3 is made up of 14 amino acids. Germline V gene lookup returns CDR1 SGHRS and CDR2 YFSETQ. Trimming took off 4 bases at V and 5 bases at J, with 13 bases between the two ends. Primers: 60 Vbeta forward and 13 Jbeta reverse. Libraries were prepared by immunoSEQ multiplex PCR; TCRdb keeps only in-frame clonotypes and omits some of them. The repertoire has some 120,000 clones, about 70% of them found once; the top ten carry less than 2.5%. The TCR sequence derives from a woman aged 40 to 49 in good health and CMV-seropositive. This sequence joins TRBV5-1 and TRBJ1-5; D possibly corresponds to TRBD1 (6 bases). Sequenced input: PBMCs. For the CDR3, the DNA is TGCGCCAGCAGCCTCCAGGGGATGGATCAGCCCCAGCATTTT. Residues: CASSLQGMDQPQHF.